Below, 7 T cell receptor beta chains from the same sample are listed, as sequenced in a study of T cell responses to AZD1222 COVID-19 vaccine. Measured with immunoSEQ multiplex PCR; TCRdb has only the in-frame clones, and not every one. The sample has about 120,000 clones; about 93% are singletons. Sequenced here: peripheral blood, sampled 28 days after the second AZD1222 dose. Source of these receptors: an adult who received the AZD1222 COVID-19 vaccine.

The genes are TRBV7-9 and TRBJ2-1; D tentatively fits TRBD1 or TRBD2 (5 bases each). Trimming removed 2 bases at V and 12 bases at J, with 17 bases between. The CDR3 runs to 14 residues. CDR1 and CDR2 (germline): SEHNR, FQNEAQ (reference sequence). In DNA form, the CDR3 reads TGTGCCAGCAGCTTAAACTCCATGGGGGAAGGGCAGTTCTTC. It specifies CASSLNSMGEGQFF.

The chain couples TRBV7-8 to TRBJ2-7; D gene unclear. From germline, CDR1 is SGHVS and CDR2 FQNEAQ. With 3 bases removed from V and 6 bases from J, the gap between germline ends came to 15 bases. The CDR3 covers 14 residues. The CDR3 spells CASSFQGVTVEQYF. The CDR3 bases are TGTGCCAGCAGCTTCCAAGGAGTGACCGTCGAGCAGTACTTC.

The rearrangement links TRBV6-1 to TRBJ1-1; weak D call: TRBD1 (6 bases). The V and J ends lost 0 bases and 3 bases respectively, with 14 bases between them. The CDR3 has 16 amino acids. Germline values: CDR1 MNHNS, CDR2 SASEGT. The CDR3 spells CASSEAGQGLDTEAFF. CDR3 sequence (DNA): TGTGCCAGCAGTGAAGCGGGGCAGGGGCTGGACACTGAAGCTTTCTTT.

The chain combines TRBV7-3 with TRBJ2-3; 8 bases are shared with TRBD1. Germline V lookup: CDR1 SGHTA, CDR2 FQGTGA. The ends lost 5 bases at V and 2 bases at J; junction bases unmatched: 6. This CDR3 is built from 15 residues. For the CDR3, the DNA is TGTGCCAGCAGCCCGGGACAGGCAGACACAGATACGCAGTATTTT. It yields the protein CASSPGQADTDTQYF.

V gene TRBV9 combines with J gene TRBJ1-1, with D possibly matching TRBD1 (6 bases). CDR3 length: 11 amino acids. Germline V CDR1 and CDR2: SGDLS, YYNGEE. The germline V and J ends were trimmed by 7 bases and 7 bases, with 11 bases remaining between them. The CDR3 loop reads CASGGLGEAFF. The DNA for the CDR3 is TGTGCCAGCGGGGGGCTGGGTGAAGCTTTCTTT. Variable domain in full (rest from reference TRBV9 and TRBJ1-1): DSGVTQTPKHLITATGQRVTLRCSPRSGDLSVYWYQQSLDQGLQFLIQYYNGEERAKGNILERFSAQQFPDLHSELNLSSLELGDSALYFCASGGLGEAFFGQGTRLTVV.

The chain combines TRBV30 with TRBJ2-7; perhaps TRBD1 as D (5 bases). Germline V gives CDR1 GTSNPN, CDR2 SVGIG (reference sequence). CDR3 length: 15 amino acids. The V end was cut by 2 bases, the J end by 5 bases, with 19 bases between. CDR3 in amino acids: CAWSPKQVLRNEQYF. The CDR3 DNA reads TGTGCCTGGAGTCCTAAACAGGTATTACGTAACGAGCAGTACTTC.

This sequence joins TRBV7-9 and TRBJ1-4, with TRBD1 matching 7 bases. Germline CDR1 SEHNR, CDR2 FQNEAQ (reference sequence). This CDR3 contains 15 residues. J lost 13 bases, V lost 1 base, and 12 bases had no gene match. CDR3: CASSLGGPGGSGLFF. The CDR3 DNA follows: TGTGCCAGCAGCTTAGGGGGTCCAGGGGGGTCTGGACTGTTTTTT.